This T cell receptor (beta chain) is drawn from a study of CD8+ T cells in alopecia areata. Looking at the study overall: Among treated patients, severity was scored by affected scalp area percentage.

In germline, CDR1 is SGHRS, CDR2 YFSETQ. The CDR3 consists of 14 residues. V was cut by 5 bases and J by 2 bases, with 11 bases left in between. Documented treatment: oral pan-JAK inhibitor, 5-10 mg twice daily. In alopecia areata patients, both lesional scalp punch biopsies and peripheral blood were collected. Sequencing used cDNA as its template, made by extracting RNA and reverse transcribing it. Clones were sequenced by immunoSEQ multiplex PCR, and TCRdb holds only the in-frame ones, with some missing. The sample includes 35,000 to 45,000 clones, more than 90% of them seen just once. A remark on this clone: The identical CDR3 is also encoded by other nucleotide sequences in the sample.

This chain links TRBV5-1 with TRBJ2-1; D is possibly TRBD1 (6 bases). The sequence was obtained from a human donor with alopecia areata. Source: CD8+ T cells sorted from blood, taken at week 24, from a patient treated with tofacitinib. CDR3 in amino acids: CASSLTGTYNEQFF. The CDR3 bases are TGCGCCAGCAGTTTAACAGGGACCTACAATGAGCAGTTCTTC.